The 31 T cell receptor beta chains below were found in one sample sequenced in a study of immune evolution from preneoplasia to lung adenocarcinoma. The data were produced by immunoSEQ multiplex PCR, yet TCRdb's version contains in-frame clones alone and is incomplete. The sample has 5,800 or so clones; roughly 76% are singletons. Specimen: FFPE minimally invasive lung adenocarcinoma tissue. All receptors come from a person aged 65-85 years with lung adenocarcinoma.

The rearrangement links TRBV27 to TRBJ2-1, with 12 bases identical to TRBD2. Germline CDR1 MNHEY, CDR2 SMNVEV (reference sequence). This CDR3 has 15 amino acids. Unmatched junction bases numbered 5, after V lost 6 bases and J lost 5 bases. The CDR3 reads CASRLTSGGNNEQFF. The CDR3 DNA follows: TGTGCCAGCAGACTGACTAGCGGGGGCAACAATGAGCAGTTCTTC.

This clone was observed a few times. The gene calls are TRBV6-1 and TRBJ1-1, with D unclear. The V and J ends lost 2 bases and 6 bases respectively, with 7 bases between them. The CDR3 is made up of 12 amino acids. The V gene's germline CDR1 is MNHNS and CDR2 SASEGT. The CDR3 spells CASSEWAAEAFF. Written as DNA, the CDR3 is TGTGCCAGCAGTGAATGGGCGGCTGAAGCTTTCTTT.

J is TRBJ1-1 and V is TRBV30; D call uncertain. V was pared by 2 bases and J by 8 bases, with 12 bases between. The CDR3 has 12 amino acids. Germline V gives CDR1 GTSNPN, CDR2 SVGIG (reference sequence). CDR3 sequence (DNA): TGTGCCTGGAGTCCTCATCCCGCAGAAGCTTTCTTT. Translated: CAWSPHPAEAFF.

The chain recombines TRBV11-2 with TRBJ2-7; TRBD1 might be the D (5 bases). Germline lookup yields CDR1 SGHAT and CDR2 FQNNGV. V gave up 5 bases and J gave up 5 bases, with 22 bases separating them. The CDR3 has 16 residues. The CDR3 region has the DNA TGTGCCAGCAGCACCGACGCAGGGCGACGTGGCGACGAGCAGTACTTC. This translates into CASSTDAGRRGDEQYF. Looking up the rest from reference TRBV11-2 and TRBJ2-7 gives the full variable domain: EAGVAQSPRYKIIEKRQSVAFWCNPISGHATLYWYQQILGQGPKLLIQFQNNGVVDDSQLPKDRFSAERLKGVDSTLKIQPAKLEDSAVYLCASSTDAGRRGDEQYFGPGTRLTVT.

The V gene is TRBV29-1, the J gene TRBJ2-5; 8 positions match TRBD2. The J call may be faulty, since TRBJ2-7 better matches the DNA end. Per germline, CDR1 SQVTM and CDR2 ANQGSEA. This CDR3 spans 16 amino acids. CDR3 DNA: TGCAGCGTTGGGGAAGTAGCGGGAAGCAGGCTCTACGAGCAGTACTTC. As protein: CSVGEVAGSRLYEQYF.

The chain is built from TRBV6-5 and TRBJ1-1; 7 bases fit TRBD1. This CDR3 is 15 amino acids long. V lost 5 bases, J lost 1 base, and 7 bases stayed unmatched. Germline CDR1 MNHEY, CDR2 SVGAGI. This CDR3 is CASSRTGAANTEAFF. CDR3 nucleotides: TGTGCCAGCAGTCGGACAGGCGCGGCGAACACTGAAGCTTTCTTT.

The chain couples TRBV6-5 to TRBJ2-1; TRBD2 matches at 7 bases. The J segment lost 8 bases and the V segment lost 7 bases, leaving 14 bases of the junction unmatched. CDR1 and CDR2 (germline): MNHEY, SVGAGI. The CDR3 spans 15 residues. The CDR3 DNA is TGTGCCAGCAAGAACTCTGGCGGGAGTAGGGATGAGCAGTTCTTC. Amino acid sequence: CASKNSGGSRDEQFF.

V usage is TRBV5-5 and J usage is TRBJ2-3; tentatively, D is TRBD1 or TRBD2 (5 bases each). CDR1 and CDR2 from the germline V gene are SGHKS and YYEKEE (reference sequence). The CDR3 contains 13 residues. V lost 3 bases and J lost 12, with 17 bases in between. CDR3 protein: CASSWGPSQGQYF. The CDR3 DNA reads TGTGCCAGCAGCTGGGGACCCTCTCAGGGCCAGTATTTT. The full variable domain, completed using reference TRBV5-5 and TRBJ2-3, is DAGVTQSPTHLIKTRGQQVTLRCSPISGHKSVSWYQQVLGQGPQFIFQYYEKEERGRGNFPDRFSARQFPNYSSELNVNALLLGDSALYLCASSWGPSQGQYFGPGTRLTVL.

The V and J genes are TRBV2 and TRBJ2-7, with D possibly matching TRBD2 (6 bases). CDR3 size: 12 residues. Trimming shortened V by 11 bases and J by 3 bases, and 14 bases separated the two germline ends. The germline V gene encodes CDR1 SNHLY and CDR2 FYNNEI. CDR3 coding DNA: TGTGCCGGGCGGGACCGTGACTACGAGCAGTACTTC. It is translated as CAGRDRDYEQYF.

This chain links TRBV11-3 with TRBJ2-3; 7 bases align to TRBD2. The V and J ends lost 5 bases and 5 bases, in that order; junction bases with no gene match: 4. The length of the CDR3 is 13 residues. CDR1 is SGHNT and CDR2 is YENEEA in the germline V gene. The CDR3 spells CASSRTSRDTQYF. CDR3 sequence (DNA): TGTGCCAGCAGCCGGACTAGTCGAGATACGCAGTATTTT.

The J gene is TRBJ2-2, the V gene TRBV27; D remains ambiguous. The germline V gene encodes CDR1 MNHEY and CDR2 SMNVEV (reference sequence). This CDR3 spans 16 amino acids. The V gene lost 8 bases and the J gene lost 0 bases, with 16 bases spanning the gap. CDR3 loop: CASASLPVPNTGELFF. DNA of the CDR3: TGTGCCAGCGCCTCCCTCCCAGTGCCGAACACCGGGGAGCTGTTTTTT.

The chain carries TRBV7-9 and TRBJ2-5; unclear D gene. Per the germline V gene, CDR1 is SEHNR and CDR2 is FQNEAQ (reference sequence). V lost 3 bases to trimming and J lost 4 bases, with 15 bases between them. CDR3 size: 15 residues. The DNA for the CDR3 is TGTGCCAGCAGCTTCTACGAGGTTATGGGAGAGACCCAGTACTTC. Amino acids: CASSFYEVMGETQYF.

This rearrangement joins TRBV5-1 to TRBJ2-5; D perhaps matches TRBD2 (5 bases). The CDR3 length is 13 residues. Trimming shortened V by 5 bases and J by 10 bases, and 18 bases separated the two germline ends. Germline V lookup: CDR1 SGHRS, CDR2 YFSETQ. This CDR3 reads CASRPEAGRGQYF. Written as DNA, the CDR3 is TGCGCCAGCAGGCCCGAGGCGGGCCGGGGCCAGTACTTC. The full variable domain, completed using reference TRBV5-1 and TRBJ2-5, is KAGVTQTPRYLIKTRGQQVTLSCSPISGHRSVSWYQQTPGQGLQFLFEYFSETQRNKGNFPGRFSGRQFSNSRSEMNVSTLELGDSALYLCASRPEAGRGQYFGPGTRLLVL.

V usage is TRBV6-6 and J usage is TRBJ2-1, with TRBD1 matching over 9 bases. Germline V gene data show CDR1 as MNHNY and CDR2 as SVGAGI (reference sequence). The CDR3 has 15 amino acids. Losses at the gene ends were 0 bases for V and 7 bases for J; bases not matched to a gene: 4. This CDR3 is CASSYSGQGLNEQFF. CDR3 DNA sequence: TGTGCCAGCAGTTACTCAGGACAGGGGTTAAATGAGCAGTTCTTC.

The sample holds a few counts of this clone. As DNA, the CDR3 is TGTGCCCTGGGCTGGGGGTACCCTTACAATGAGCAGTTCTTC. Translated, it gives CALGWGYPYNEQFF. V is TRBV7-2 and J is TRBJ2-1; D is perhaps TRBD1 or TRBD2 (5 bases each). Germline CDR1 is SGHTA and CDR2 is FQGNSA. V lost 11 bases and J 4 bases, leaving 18 bases between the germline ends. The CDR3 runs to 14 residues.

The chain recombines TRBV7-1 with TRBJ2-6, with no clear D. TRBV7-1 is classed as an ORF, of uncertain function. The germline V and J ends were trimmed by 5 bases and 5 bases, with 16 bases remaining between them. This CDR3 has 16 residues. CDR3 in amino acids: CASSREQQSRANVLTF. CDR3 bases: TGTGCCAGCAGCCGCGAACAACAAAGTCGGGCCAACGTCCTGACTTTC.

The chain joins TRBV29-1 to TRBJ1-4; no clear D. CDR1 is SQVTM and CDR2 is ANQGSEA in the germline V gene. The CDR3 has 12 residues. V dropped 0 bases and J dropped 6 bases, with 5 bases sitting between them. The CDR3 region has the DNA TGCAGCGTTGAAGAGAGAGATGAAAAACTGTTTTTT. It is translated as CSVEERDEKLFF.

This chain uses TRBV5-4 with TRBJ2-2; weak D call: TRBD1 (5 bases). The length of the CDR3 is 16 residues. Trimming cost V 7 bases and J 4 bases, with 20 bases left between them. The germline gives CDR1 SGHNT, CDR2 YYREEE (reference sequence). The CDR3 region has the DNA TGTGCCAGCTCCCAATCGGGCAGGGCATCCACCGGGGAGCTGTTTTTT. As protein: CASSQSGRASTGELFF.

The rearrangement joins TRBV5-1 to TRBJ2-7; TRBD2 matches 10 bases. The CDR3 runs to 17 residues. Per germline, CDR1 SGHRS and CDR2 YFSETQ. V was clipped by 6 bases and J by 3 bases; unmatched bases: 15. The CDR3 reads CASTPSPGTSALYEQYF. CDR3 bases: TGCGCCAGCACTCCCTCACCCGGGACTAGCGCCCTCTACGAGCAGTACTTC.

The rearrangement uses TRBV5-6 and TRBJ2-7; 7 nucleotides line up with TRBD2. Trimming at V came to 2 bases and at J to 2 bases, leaving 4 bases not matched to a gene. Germline lookup yields CDR1 SGHDT and CDR2 YYEEEE. The CDR3 extends over 14 amino acids. CDR3 nucleotides: TGTGCCAGCAGCTTCAGCGGGAAGCCCTACGAGCAGTACTTC. It encodes CASSFSGKPYEQYF.

About this clone: The junction departs from the called germline gene at one end, perhaps through a read error. The CDR3 here is CASSHGTEYEQYF. The CDR3 DNA sequence: TGCGCCAGCAGCCATGGGACGGAATACGAGCAGTACTTC. The V call is TRBV5-5, the J call TRBJ2-7; D may match TRBD1 or TRBD2 (5 bases each). CDR3 length: 13 amino acids. Per germline, CDR1 SGHKS and CDR2 YYEKEE (reference sequence).

The chain employs TRBV4-1 and TRBJ2-3; no clear D gene. Trimming left V 4 bases short and J 2 bases short, with 10 bases between. There are 14 residues in the CDR3. CDR1 and CDR2 (germline): MGHRA, YSYEKL. CDR3 sequence reads: CASSREGFTDTQYF. CDR3 in DNA: TGCGCCAGCAGCCGGGAAGGGTTCACAGATACGCAGTATTTT.

V usage is TRBV11-3 and J usage is TRBJ2-7; D is perhaps TRBD2 (6 bases). The germline CDR1 and CDR2 sequences are SGHNT and YENEEA. There are 14 residues in the CDR3. V was shortened by 3 bases and J by 6 bases, with 15 bases between the two germline ends. The CDR3 loop reads CASSFSGGVGEQYF. The CDR3 region has the DNA TGTGCCAGCAGCTTCTCCGGCGGGGTTGGCGAGCAGTACTTC.

V and J are TRBV28 and TRBJ1-4; no clear D gene. This CDR3 is 16 amino acids long. The germline gives CDR1 MDHEN, CDR2 SYDVKM. The V and J ends lost 7 bases and 2 bases respectively, with 17 bases between them. The CDR3 sequence: CASTFYVGSTNEKLFF. In DNA, the CDR3 is TGTGCCAGCACCTTTTACGTCGGATCTACTAATGAAAAACTGTTTTTT.

CDR3 bases: TGCAGTGCCCGCCATCAAGATACGCAGTATTTT. This sequence encodes CSARHQDTQYF. The V gene is TRBV20-1, the J gene TRBJ2-3; the D is unclear. This CDR3 comprises 11 residues. V was clipped by 6 bases and J by 5 bases, with 9 bases between them. CDR1 and CDR2 (germline): DFQATT, SNEGSKA (reference sequence).

The rearrangement joins TRBV6-6 to TRBJ2-1; 7 positions match TRBD2. Germline trimming cut 2 bases from V and 6 bases from J; bases unmatched to any gene: 4. The germline V gene has CDR1 MNHNY and CDR2 SVGAGI (reference sequence). The CDR3 has 14 residues. The CDR3 coding sequence is TGTGCCAGCAGTTACCGCTCGGGGGGCAATGAGCAGTTCTTC. Residues: CASSYRSGGNEQFF.

CDR3 residues: CASSDYYNEQFF. For the CDR3, the DNA is TGCGCCAGCAGTGACTACTACAATGAGCAGTTCTTC. The chain recombines TRBV10-2 with TRBJ2-1; D remains unclear. This CDR3 spans 12 amino acids. V lost 3 bases, J lost 3 bases, and 3 bases lay in between. Per the germline V gene, CDR1 is WSHSY and CDR2 is SAAADI.

V and J are TRBV6-6 and TRBJ1-6; D remains ambiguous. Trimming pared 6 bases from V and 9 bases from J, leaving 12 bases between. Germline V gene lookup returns CDR1 MNHNY and CDR2 SVGAGI (reference sequence). The CDR3 sequence is 13 residues long. CDR3 protein: CASSPGTISPLHF. The CDR3 DNA reads as TGTGCCAGCAGCCCGGGCACGATTTCACCCCTCCACTTT.

The chain links TRBV18 to TRBJ2-3, with a possible D match to TRBD1 (5 bases). CDR3 length: 15 amino acids. V dropped 6 bases and J dropped 0 bases, with 13 bases sitting between them. The germline V gene has CDR1 KGHSH and CDR2 LQKENI. The CDR3 sequence: CASSPGATSTDTQYF. CDR3 bases: TGTGCCAGCTCCCCTGGGGCTACTAGCACAGATACGCAGTATTTT. Full variable domain (rest looked up from reference TRBV18 and TRBJ2-3): NAGVMQNPRHLVRRRGQEARLRCSPMKGHSHVYWYRQLPEEGLKFMVYLQKENIIDESGMPKERFSAEFPKEGPSILRIQQVVRGDSAAYFCASSPGATSTDTQYFGPGTRLTVL.

CDR3 in amino acids: CASTKTGSSYEQYF. The CDR3 nucleotides read TGTGCCAGCACCAAAACAGGGAGCTCCTACGAGCAGTACTTC. The chain carries TRBV7-9 and TRBJ2-7; TRBD1 might be the D (6 bases). Germline loops: CDR1 SEHNR, CDR2 FQNEAQ (reference sequence). V lost 7 bases, J lost 0 bases, and 13 bases lay in between. The CDR3 consists of 14 residues.

V is TRBV27 and J is TRBJ2-1, with D possibly called TRBD1 or TRBD2 (6 bases each). V lost 5 bases and J lost 6, with 11 bases in between. Germline V gives CDR1 MNHEY, CDR2 SMNVEV (reference sequence). The CDR3 sequence is 13 residues long. This CDR3 is CASSRGAGNEQFF. Here the CDR3 DNA reads TGTGCCAGCAGTAGGGGGGCTGGCAATGAGCAGTTCTTC.